This record looks at one TCR beta chain sequence and its context. Its antigen is undetermined. Generated by immunoSEQ multiplex PCR, the TCRdb table keeps only in-frame clones and is missing some. The sample shows 410,000 or so clones, around 92% of them seen only once. This record belongs to a study of Ad26.COV2.S vaccination and SARS-CoV-2 variants. Study in general: The trial was COV1001 and the donor's arm was Ad26.COV2.S. Dosing was one shot or two shots 56 days apart. General study results and limits: TCR breadth and depth estimates may have understated total T cell responses.

CDR3 size: 16 residues. Germline V lookup: CDR1 MNHEY, CDR2 SVGEGT. The germline V and J ends were trimmed by 0 bases and 1 base, with 10 bases remaining between them. Noted treatment: approximately 18 received Ad26.COV2.S at low or high dose, single or two shots; 5 received placebo; per-sample allocation not given. Collection of the samples took place on day 63 after the first injection of vaccine or placebo. Sequencing was performed on peripheral blood, taken in a trial of Ad26.COV2.S vaccine versus placebo. The gene calls are TRBV6-2 or TRBV6-3 and TRBJ1-5; tentative D call: TRBD1 (6 bases). The TCR comes from a person between 18 and 65 years old who received the Ad26.COV2.S COVID-19 vaccine or a placebo. The CDR3 is CASSYSRGASNQPQHF. The CDR3, as DNA: TGTGCCAGCAGTTACTCCCGGGGGGCCAGCAATCAGCCCCAGCATTTT.